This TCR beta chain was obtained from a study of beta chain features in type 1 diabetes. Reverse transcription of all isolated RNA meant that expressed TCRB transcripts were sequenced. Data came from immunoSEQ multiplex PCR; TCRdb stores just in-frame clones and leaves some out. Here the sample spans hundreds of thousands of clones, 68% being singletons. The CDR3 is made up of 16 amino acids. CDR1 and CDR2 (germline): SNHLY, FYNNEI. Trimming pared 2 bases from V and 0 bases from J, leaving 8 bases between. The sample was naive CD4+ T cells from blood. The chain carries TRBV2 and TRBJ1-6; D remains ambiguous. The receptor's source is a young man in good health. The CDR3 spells CASSEYGFSYNSPLHF. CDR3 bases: TGTGCCAGCAGTGAATATGGGTTCTCCTATAATTCACCCCTCCACTTT.